These 26 T cell receptor beta chains were sequenced from one sample in a study of pediatric ulcerative colitis. The rectum was sampled with one to two pinch biopsies at colonoscopy. This table comes from immunoSEQ multiplex PCR, and its TCRdb copy is limited to in-frame clones, with some not included. This table holds around 40,000 clones, 65% to 80% found once. Sequenced input: gut tissue. Receptors were obtained from a boy aged 10-17 years with severe ulcerative colitis.

The chain joins TRBV28 to TRBJ2-3; D call uncertain. Trimming removed 3 bases from V and 4 bases from J, with 11 bases in between. CDR1 is MDHEN and CDR2 is SYDVKM in the germline V gene. This CDR3 is 14 amino acids long. The CDR3 region has the DNA TGTGCCAGCAGTTTGTATAGGCTGCCAGATACGCAGTATTTT. Translation gives CASSLYRLPDTQYF.

The sample holds a few counts of this clone. The rearrangement joins TRBV30 to TRBJ1-1; D gene unclear. The V gene's germline CDR1 is GTSNPN and CDR2 SVGIG (reference sequence). Trimming removed 1 base at V and 2 bases at J, with 8 bases between. CDR3 length: 13 amino acids. CDR3 sequence (DNA): TGTGCCTGGAGTGGAAACTCCAACACTGAAGCTTTCTTT. This translates into CAWSGNSNTEAFF.

In this sample, this clone turned up once. The chain recombines TRBV18 with TRBJ2-5, with D perhaps matching TRBD2 (5 bases). V lost 5 bases, J lost 4 bases, and 20 bases lay in between. Germline CDR1 reads KGHSH; CDR2 reads LQKENI. This CDR3 is built from 16 residues. This CDR3 is CASSSDPKGEVETQYF. The CDR3 bases are TGTGCCAGCTCATCCGACCCAAAGGGAGAAGTAGAGACCCAGTACTTC.

The rearrangement uses TRBV19 and TRBJ1-1; weak D call: TRBD1 (6 bases). The CDR3 runs to 15 residues. CDR1 and CDR2 from the germline V gene are LNHDA and SQIVND (reference sequence). Trimming took off 7 bases at V and 8 bases at J, with 23 bases between the two ends. CDR3 nucleotides: TGTGCCAGTAACATTAAGACAGGCGCCCCGGCGGAAGCTTTCTTT. It is translated as CASNIKTGAPAEAFF.

This clone was counted a few times. The J gene is TRBJ1-4, the V gene TRBV18, with 9 bases matching TRBD1. The CDR3 has 19 residues. Per the germline V gene, CDR1 is KGHSH and CDR2 is LQKENI. The V gene end was trimmed by 3 bases and the J gene end by 2 bases; junction bases not matched to a gene: 13. CDR3: CASSPNRGLGPRTNEKLFF. The CDR3 DNA reads TGTGCCAGCTCACCGAACAGGGGGCTCGGCCCAAGGACTAATGAAAAACTGTTTTTT. Drawing the rest from reference TRBV18 and TRBJ1-4, the complete variable domain is NAGVMQNPRHLVRRRGQEARLRCSPMKGHSHVYWYRQLPEEGLKFMVYLQKENIIDESGMPKERFSAEFPKEGPSILRIQQVVRGDSAAYFCASSPNRGLGPRTNEKLFFGSGTQLSVL.

This chain links TRBV4-2 with TRBJ1-4, with no clear D. Trimming shortened V by 0 bases and J by 4 bases, and 15 bases separated the two germline ends. The germline CDR1 and CDR2 sequences are LGHNA and YNFKEQ. The CDR3 length is 17 residues. Written as DNA, the CDR3 is TGTGCCAGCAGCCAAGATCTGGGTGGGCGGATTAATGAAAAACTGTTTTTT. As protein: CASSQDLGGRINEKLFF.

The chain combines TRBV4-2 with TRBJ1-2; 8 positions agree with TRBD1. V shed 3 bases and J 4 bases; nucleotides not matched to a gene: 10. In germline, CDR1 is LGHNA, CDR2 YNFKEQ. This CDR3 comprises 16 residues. The CDR3 region has the DNA TGTGCCAGCAGCCAGGGACAGGTGGGGATGGCCTATGGCTACACCTTC. Its translation: CASSQGQVGMAYGYTF.

The chain has TRBV25-1 and TRBJ1-2; D ambiguous. CDR1 is MGHDK, CDR2 SYGVNS, per germline. V shed 8 bases and J shed 0 bases, with 10 bases lying between them. This CDR3 is built from 13 residues. DNA of the CDR3: TGTGCCAGCTCAACAACAGCTAACTATGGCTACACCTTC. Protein product: CASSTTANYGYTF.

This sequence joins TRBV6-1 and TRBJ2-7, with 9 positions matching TRBD1. Germline CDR1 MNHNS, CDR2 SASEGT. Trimming took 5 bases from V and 7 from J; bases not matched to a gene: 9. This CDR3 has 14 amino acids. The CDR3 region is CASSTRTGEREQYF. For the CDR3, the DNA is TGTGCCAGCAGTACACGGACAGGGGAGAGGGAGCAGTACTTC.

There are a few counts of this clone. This sequence joins TRBV19 and TRBJ2-1, with 7 bases identical to TRBD1. This CDR3 region has 15 residues. The J segment lost 2 bases and the V segment lost 3 bases, leaving 4 bases of the junction unmatched. Looked up from germline, CDR1 is LNHDA and CDR2 is SQIVND (reference sequence). The chain's CDR3 is CASSMEGTAYNEQFF. The CDR3, as DNA: TGTGCCAGTAGTATGGAAGGGACAGCCTACAATGAGCAGTTCTTC.

The chain combines TRBV2 with TRBJ1-5, with D hard to call. This CDR3 is built from 13 residues. The germline gives CDR1 SNHLY, CDR2 FYNNEI. Trimming cost V 6 bases and J 0 bases, with 6 bases left between them. CDR3 protein: CASRGLSNQPQHF. For the CDR3, the DNA is TGTGCCAGCAGGGGTCTTAGCAATCAGCCCCAGCATTTT.

J is TRBJ2-4 and V is TRBV9, with D possibly matching TRBD1 (6 bases). Germline V gene sequence: CDR1 SGDLS, CDR2 YYNGEE. Trimming took 3 bases from V and 5 from J, leaving 12 bases between them. The CDR3 runs to 14 residues. CDR3 nucleotide sequence: TGTGCCAGCAGCGATGGGCAGGGGCAAAACATTCAGTACTTC. Its protein is CASSDGQGQNIQYF.

The chain recombines TRBV28 with TRBJ1-2; D possibly corresponds to TRBD1 (5 bases). V was pared by 6 bases and J by 6 bases, with 14 bases between. Germline V gives CDR1 MDHEN, CDR2 SYDVKM. This CDR3 comprises 13 residues. CDR3 sequence: CASSGTSDDGYTF. As DNA, the CDR3 is TGTGCCAGCAGCGGGACTTCGGACGATGGCTACACCTTC.

This chain connects TRBV7-9 to TRBJ2-4, with D perhaps matching TRBD2 (6 bases). With 4 bases removed from V and 6 bases from J, the gap between germline ends came to 13 bases. CDR3 length equals 14 residues. CDR1 is SEHNR, CDR2 FQNEAQ, per germline (reference sequence). The CDR3 DNA is TGTGCCAGCAGCTCGTGGGGGGATGTAAACATTCAGTACTTC. This encodes CASSSWGDVNIQYF.

A few counts support this clone. V and J are TRBV15 and TRBJ1-1, with a weak D call TRBD1 (6 bases). Trimming pared 1 base from V and 8 bases from J, leaving 8 bases between. CDR1 and CDR2 (germline): LNHNV, YYDKDF (reference sequence). The CDR3 is 12 amino acids. CDR3 sequence: CATSRVGGEAFF. The CDR3 nucleotides read TGTGCCACCAGCAGAGTAGGGGGGGAAGCTTTCTTT.

This clone occurred once. Distinct nucleotide sequences in the sample also encode this CDR3. The V call is TRBV5-6, the J call TRBJ1-1; D may be TRBD1 (6 bases). V was pared by 4 bases and J by 8 bases, with 15 bases between. The germline V gene has CDR1 SGHDT and CDR2 YYEEEE. CDR3 size: 13 residues. CDR3 sequence: CASSPSSGTEAFF. The CDR3 nucleotides are TGTGCCAGCAGCCCATCTTCCGGGACAGAAGCTTTCTTT.

This clone was observed a single time. The chain couples TRBV19 to TRBJ1-5; a weak D match, TRBD1 (5 bases). Germline assignment: CDR1 LNHDA and CDR2 SQIVND (reference sequence). The CDR3 contains 15 residues. V shed 5 bases and J shed 2 bases, with 13 bases lying between them. The CDR3 protein is CASSSGGVGNQPQHF. The DNA for the CDR3 is TGTGCCAGTAGTTCGGGGGGTGTGGGCAATCAGCCCCAGCATTTT. Full variable domain (outside the CDR3, taken from reference TRBV19 and TRBJ1-5): DGGITQSPKYLFRKEGQNVTLSCEQNLNHDAMYWYRQDPGQGLRLIYYSQIVNDFQKGDIAEGYSVSREKKESFPLTVTSAQKNPTAFYLCASSSGGVGNQPQHFGDGTRLSIL.

The chain joins TRBV5-5 to TRBJ1-1, with D possibly being TRBD1 (6 bases). The CDR3 spans 18 residues. V lost 3 bases and J 4 bases, leaving 25 bases between the germline ends. The germline V gene has CDR1 SGHKS and CDR2 YYEKEE (reference sequence). CDR3 sequence reads: CASSSQNSGTPVGTEAFF. In DNA form, the CDR3 reads TGTGCCAGCAGCTCTCAAAACTCCGGGACACCTGTTGGCACTGAAGCTTTCTTT.

The genes are TRBV4-1 and TRBJ1-2; 9 nucleotides align to TRBD1. The junction had 7 bases not matched to a gene; V was cut back by 3 bases and J by 5 bases. CDR1 is MGHRA and CDR2 is YSYEKL in the germline V gene. CDR3 length equals 15 residues. The CDR3 coding sequence is TGCGCCAGCAGCCAGGGACAGGGCCTTGGGTATGGCTACACCTTC. This gives the protein CASSQGQGLGYGYTF.

The J gene is TRBJ2-3, the V gene TRBV11-2; 7 positions match TRBD1. The V gene end was trimmed by 4 bases and the J gene end by 6 bases; junction bases not matched to a gene: 7. The CDR3 extends over 14 amino acids. From germline, CDR1 is SGHAT and CDR2 FQNNGV. The CDR3 coding sequence is TGTGCCAGCAGCTCCAACAGGGGTAGTGATACGCAGTATTTT. Protein product: CASSSNRGSDTQYF.

The gene calls are TRBV19 and TRBJ1-1, with D maybe TRBD1 (5 bases). The V gene's germline CDR1 is LNHDA and CDR2 SQIVND (reference sequence). Between the trimmed V and J ends, which lost 4 bases and 4 bases, there was a span of 13 bases. The CDR3 covers 14 residues. CDR3 sequence reads: CASSNRDPPTEAFF. The CDR3 coding sequence is TGTGCCAGTAGTAACCGGGACCCTCCCACTGAAGCTTTCTTT.

The chain carries TRBV19 and TRBJ1-1; D is uncertain. V lost 5 bases to trimming and J lost 5 bases, with 27 bases between them. Germline loops: CDR1 LNHDA, CDR2 SQIVND (reference sequence). The CDR3 is 18 residues long. The CDR3 DNA is TGTGCCAGTAGTGTCTCACCCCGGGTCACCCTTAGGTTGACTGAAGCTTTCTTT. Its protein product is CASSVSPRVTLRLTEAFF.

The chain recombines TRBV6-1 with TRBJ2-1, with a possible D match to TRBD2 (7 bases). The germline gives CDR1 MNHNS, CDR2 SASEGT. This CDR3 is built from 15 residues. V was shortened by 3 bases and J by 2 bases, with 11 bases between the two germline ends. CDR3 sequence: CASSEGGGTYNEQFF. CDR3 nucleotide sequence: TGTGCCAGCAGTGAGGGAGGGGGGACCTACAATGAGCAGTTCTTC.

The gene calls are TRBV7-9 and TRBJ1-3; unclear D gene. V was clipped by 2 bases and J by 4 bases, with 3 bases between them. The CDR3 contains 12 residues. Germline loops: CDR1 SEHNR, CDR2 FQNEAQ (reference sequence). In nucleotides, the CDR3 is TGTGCCAGCAGCTTAAACGGAAACACCATATATTTT. Its translation: CASSLNGNTIYF.

This clone was counted only a few times. The V and J genes are TRBV19 and TRBJ1-1; D is undetermined. There are 17 residues in the CDR3. Germline V gene lookup returns CDR1 LNHDA and CDR2 SQIVND (reference sequence). V was trimmed by 3 bases and J by 0 bases, leaving 17 bases between them. The CDR3 sequence: CASSIHWSRVLNTEAFF. The CDR3 coding sequence is TGTGCCAGTAGTATTCATTGGAGCCGAGTGTTGAACACTGAAGCTTTCTTT.

The genes are TRBV7-2 and TRBJ2-7; D may match TRBD1 or TRBD2 (5 bases each). The CDR3 consists of 15 residues. V was clipped by 1 base and J by 4 bases, with 14 bases between them. Germline V lookup: CDR1 SGHTA, CDR2 FQGNSA. CDR3 DNA: TGTGCCAGCAGCTTAGACGGGGCAGGGATGTACGAGCAGTACTTC. Residues: CASSLDGAGMYEQYF.